The 28 T cell receptor beta chains below come from one sample, sequenced in a study of patients and donors after allogeneic stem cell transplantation. Each CDR3 protein is one row after TCRdb ran MiXCR on the RT-PCR reads. The sample carries about 31,000 distinct CDR3 sequences, around 7% recorded once. What was sequenced was blood, either unsorted or a sorted T cell fraction (not recorded which). Receptor source: a human donor who was either an allogeneic HSCT recipient or a stem cell or donor lymphocyte infusion donor (not recorded which). It is not recorded whose cells these are; they may come from a transplant donor.

This clonotype has at least ten counts. The CDR3 reads CASRPGQAREGHSGNTIYF. CDR3 bases: TGTGCCAGCAGACCCGGACAGGCCCGAGAGGGCCACTCTGGAAACACCATATATTTT. The J gene is TRBJ1-3, the V gene TRBV11-3, with 7 nucleotides matching TRBD1. Germline trimming cut 6 bases from V and 0 bases from J; bases unmatched to any gene: 17. The germline V gene has CDR1 SGHNT and CDR2 YENEEA. The CDR3 runs 19 residues.

This clonotype was seen repeatedly, ten times or more. Here the CDR3 reads CASRDRGTEAFF. Here the CDR3 DNA reads TGTGCCAGTAGGGACCGGGGGACTGAAGCTTTCTTT. The chain joins TRBV19 to TRBJ1-1; D is perhaps TRBD1 (5 bases). Germline-derived CDR1 and CDR2 are LNHDA and SQIVND (reference sequence). This CDR3 region has 12 residues. Trimming shortened V by 6 bases and J by 5 bases, and 10 bases separated the two germline ends. The full variable domain, with the rest looked up from reference TRBV19 and TRBJ1-1, is DGGITQSPKYLFRKEGQNVTLSCEQNLNHDAMYWYRQDPGQGLRLIYYSQIVNDFQKGDIAEGYSVSREKKESFPLTVTSAQKNPTAFYLCASRDRGTEAFFGQGTRLTVV.

There are many counts of this clonotype. This sequence joins TRBV28 and TRBJ2-3, with 7 bases lining up with TRBD1. With V trimmed by 8 bases and J by 2 bases, 10 bases remained unmatched. Germline V gene data show CDR1 as MDHEN and CDR2 as SYDVKM. CDR3 length: 15 residues. The CDR3 reads CASSLVGTVTDTQYF. For the CDR3, the DNA is TGTGCCAGCTCCTTGGTGGGGACAGTCACAGATACGCAGTATTTT.

This clonotype came up many times. The chain joins TRBV28 to TRBJ1-2; D is perhaps TRBD1 (6 bases). The CDR3 has 14 residues. V was trimmed by 3 bases and J by 6 bases, leaving 14 bases between them. Germline CDR1 MDHEN, CDR2 SYDVKM. CDR3 coding DNA: TGTGCCAGCAGTTTGGACTGGGGGCGGGATGGCTACACCTTC. Translation: CASSLDWGRDGYTF.

This clonotype was recorded many times. The CDR3 coding sequence is TGTGCCAGCAGCGTCCTCTCGGGTTTTATGCGAGAGACCCAGTACTTC. It codes for CASSVLSGFMRETQYF. The gene calls are TRBV7-9 and TRBJ2-5, with D uncertain. CDR1 SEHNR and CDR2 FQNEAQ come from the germline V gene (reference sequence). The V end lost 5 bases, the J end lost 4 bases, and 20 bases lay between the germline ends. The CDR3 has 16 residues.

This clonotype came up a few times. The chain has TRBV9 and TRBJ2-1; TRBD1 is a possible D gene (6 bases). CDR1 and CDR2 from the germline V gene are SGDLS and YYNGEE. Trimming took 0 bases from V and 6 from J, leaving 10 bases between them. The CDR3 has 14 residues. The CDR3 nucleotides read TGTGCCAGCAGCGTAGAGGGCAGGGGCAATGAGCAGTTCTTC. This translates into CASSVEGRGNEQFF.

By sample share, this clonotype is medium-sized. For the CDR3, the DNA is TGTGCCAGCTCACCACGGACAGCTGAAAAACTGTTTTTT. This translates into CASSPRTAEKLFF. The J gene is TRBJ1-4, the V gene TRBV18; TRBD1 might be the D (6 bases). This CDR3 region has 13 residues. Trimming took 1 base from V and 7 from J, leaving 7 bases between them. Germline loops: CDR1 KGHSH, CDR2 LQKENI.

This clonotype is termed medium-sized. One end of the junction is discordant with germline, which a read error may explain. DNA for the CDR3: TGTGCCAGCAGCCTAGCGGGAGCCAATGAGCAGTTCTTC. Translation: CASSLAGANEQFF. V gene TRBV7-9 combines with J gene TRBJ2-1; 10 bases align to TRBD2. Germline CDR1 reads SEHNR; CDR2 reads FQNEAQ (reference sequence). This CDR3 contains 13 residues.

Only a few counts were recorded for this clonotype. The chain combines TRBV6-2 or TRBV6-3 with TRBJ1-5; no clear D. Germline V gene data show CDR1 as MNHEY and CDR2 as SVGEGT. V shed 2 bases and J shed 2 bases, with 7 bases lying between them. This CDR3 is built from 14 residues. The CDR3: CASSYVSGNQPQHF. The CDR3 region has the DNA TGTGCCAGCAGTTACGTTAGTGGCAATCAGCCCCAGCATTTT.

This clonotype was picked up many times. The V and J genes are TRBV29-1 and TRBJ2-7; TRBD2 matches 9 bases. With V trimmed by 4 bases and J by 0 bases, 1 base remained unmatched. This CDR3 spans 13 amino acids. The germline CDR1 and CDR2 sequences are SQVTM and ANQGSEA. In DNA form, the CDR3 reads TGCAGCGTTGGCGGGAGGGCCTCCTACGAGCAGTACTTC. Translating it yields CSVGGRASYEQYF.

The J gene is TRBJ2-3, the V gene TRBV20-1, with 13 bases aligning to TRBD2. CDR1 is DFQATT and CDR2 is SNEGSKA in the germline V gene (reference sequence). The CDR3 is 15 amino acids. The V and J ends lost 5 bases and 3 bases, in that order; junction bases with no gene match: 5. CDR3 DNA: TGCAGTGCTCCGTTGACTAGCGGGAGGACAGATACGCAGTATTTT. The encoded protein is CSAPLTSGRTDTQYF.

The rearrangement uses TRBV19 and TRBJ2-2; unclear D gene. CDR3 size: 14 residues. Trimming cost V 6 bases and J 2 bases, with 10 bases left between them. Germline assignment: CDR1 LNHDA and CDR2 SQIVND (reference sequence). The CDR3: CASRAALNTGELFF. The CDR3 coding sequence is TGTGCCAGTAGGGCGGCCTTAAACACCGGGGAGCTGTTTTTT.

This clonotype was picked up many times. V usage is TRBV14 and J usage is TRBJ2-5; D is perhaps TRBD2 (6 bases). CDR3 length: 13 amino acids. Deletions cut 11 bases from V and 4 bases from J, with 17 bases between. Germline V CDR1 and CDR2: SGHDN, FVKESK. CDR3 region: CASKRAAGETQYF. The CDR3, as DNA: TGTGCCTCCAAGCGGGCAGCGGGAGAGACCCAGTACTTC. Full variable domain (missing parts from reference TRBV14 and TRBJ2-5): EAGVTQFPSHSVIEKGQTVTLRCDPISGHDNLYWYRRVMGKEIKFLLHFVKESKQDESGMPNNRFLAERTGGTYSTLKVQPAELEDSGVYFCASKRAAGETQYFGPGTRLLVL.

This clonotype was observed at least ten times. The CDR3 region has the DNA TGTGCCAGCAGCTTAGGAGCTCAGAACACTGAAGCTTTCTTT. Its translation is CASSLGAQNTEAFF. The J gene is TRBJ1-1, the V gene TRBV7-9; D gene uncertain. Trimming removed 1 base from V and 1 base from J, with 7 bases in between. The V gene's germline CDR1 is SEHNR and CDR2 FQNEAQ (reference sequence). The length of the CDR3 is 14 residues.

This clonotype was recorded at least ten times. The genes are TRBV18 and TRBJ1-4; D is undetermined. CDR1 and CDR2 from the germline V gene are KGHSH and LQKENI. V was cut by 4 bases and J by 8 bases, with 8 bases left in between. This CDR3 spans 12 amino acids. The chain's CDR3 is CASSHADEKLFF. As DNA, the CDR3 is TGTGCCAGCTCACACGCGGACGAAAAACTGTTTTTT.

The chain employs TRBV9 and TRBJ2-5; 9 nucleotides line up with TRBD1. The CDR3 loop spans 15 amino acids. Germline values: CDR1 SGDLS, CDR2 YYNGEE. Unmatched junction bases numbered 8, after V lost 4 bases and J lost 4 bases. This CDR3 reads CASSTKDRGLETQYF. Written as DNA, the CDR3 is TGTGCCAGCAGCACCAAGGACAGGGGCTTAGAGACCCAGTACTTC.

The chain links TRBV18 to TRBJ1-5; perhaps TRBD1 as D (6 bases). This CDR3 has 16 residues. Trimming took off 2 bases at V and 0 bases at J, with 11 bases between the two ends. Germline CDR1 and CDR2: KGHSH and LQKENI. CDR3 DNA: TGTGCCAGCTCACCAACAGGGAGCTATAGCAATCAGCCCCAGCATTTT. Translated: CASSPTGSYSNQPQHF.

In its sample, this clonotype was seen a few times. In DNA, the CDR3 is TGTGCCACCAGTGATCCCAATAGGGGGGGGCTCTACGAGCAGTACTTC. Translation gives CATSDPNRGGLYEQYF. This sequence joins TRBV24-1 and TRBJ2-7, with D perhaps matching TRBD2 (7 bases). V was trimmed by 3 bases and J by 3 bases, leaving 17 bases between them. The CDR3 is 16 residues long. CDR1 is KGHDR, CDR2 SFDVKD, per germline.

This clonotype was seen ten or more times. V gene TRBV27 combines with J gene TRBJ1-1, with a possible D match to TRBD1 (5 bases). Germline CDR1 and CDR2: MNHEY and SMNVEV (reference sequence). V was trimmed by 2 bases and J by 4 bases, leaving 8 bases between them. The CDR3 runs to 13 residues. The DNA of the CDR3 is TGTGCCAGCAGTTTAGCAGACAGCACTGAAGCTTTCTTT. This gives the protein CASSLADSTEAFF.

This clonotype has more than one count but fewer than ten. The CDR3 here is CAIMGATQETQYF. As DNA, the CDR3 is TGTGCCATCATGGGGGCTACCCAAGAGACCCAGTACTTC. The chain is built from TRBV10-3 and TRBJ2-5; possibly TRBD1 for D (6 bases). This CDR3 is 13 amino acids long. CDR1 is ENHRY and CDR2 is SYGVKD in the germline V gene. The V end was cut by 7 bases, the J end by 1 base, with 10 bases between.

This clonotype has a count of ten or more. The chain is built from TRBV5-1 and TRBJ2-2, with TRBD2 matching over 7 bases. The CDR3 has 13 residues. From germline, CDR1 is SGHRS and CDR2 YFSETQ. With 4 bases clipped from V and 7 bases from J, the junction kept 4 bases outside the gene matches. CDR3 bases: TGCGCCAGCAGCACCTTAGCGGGCGGGGAGCTGTTTTTT. Amino acid sequence: CASSTLAGGELFF.

The rearrangement links TRBV28 to TRBJ2-7; TRBD1 aligns across 9 bases. With V trimmed by 1 base and J by 3 bases, 7 bases remained unmatched. The CDR3 spans 16 residues. CDR1 is MDHEN and CDR2 is SYDVKM in the germline V gene. CDR3 amino acids: CASSLYKTGGSYEQYF. The CDR3, as DNA: TGTGCCAGCAGTTTATACAAAACAGGGGGCAGCTACGAGCAGTACTTC.

The sample holds many counts of this clonotype. The chain links TRBV29-1 to TRBJ2-3; 12 bases are shared with TRBD2. The CDR3 totals 15 residues. Germline CDR1 reads SQVTM; CDR2 reads ANQGSEA. The junction had 7 bases not matched to a gene; V was cut back by 5 bases and J by 4 bases. The CDR3 sequence: CSVYRLAGEADTQYF. The CDR3 coding sequence is TGCAGCGTTTATAGACTAGCGGGAGAGGCAGATACGCAGTATTTT.

The CDR3 sequence is CASSVLTSSSYNEQFF. The CDR3 DNA reads as TGTGCCAGCAGCGTCCTGACTAGCAGCTCCTACAATGAGCAGTTCTTC. The gene calls are TRBV9 and TRBJ2-1; TRBD2 matches at 7 bases. This CDR3 is 16 amino acids long. The V gene end was trimmed by 2 bases and the J gene end by 0 bases; junction bases not matched to a gene: 5. Germline V gene lookup returns CDR1 SGDLS and CDR2 YYNGEE.

In its sample, this clonotype was seen many times. The chain carries TRBV10-3 and TRBJ2-6; 7 nucleotides agree with TRBD1. This CDR3 has 15 residues. V gave up 10 bases and J gave up 0 bases; unmatched junction bases: 6. CDR1 and CDR2 from the germline V gene are ENHRY and SYGVKD. The CDR3 DNA follows: TGTGCCACCCGGACAGGTTACTCTGGGGCCAACGTCCTGACTTTC. It specifies CATRTGYSGANVLTF.

This clonotype was found many times. The chain has TRBV7-9 and TRBJ2-5, with 8 positions matching TRBD2. Germline V CDR1 and CDR2: SEHNR, FQNEAQ (reference sequence). The length of the CDR3 is 16 residues. V was clipped by 4 bases and J by 2 bases; unmatched bases: 9. The CDR3 sequence: CASSSRLAGIQETQYF. For the CDR3, the DNA is TGTGCCAGCAGCTCAAGATTAGCGGGAATTCAAGAGACCCAGTACTTC.

This clonotype showed up many times. The chain combines TRBV28 with TRBJ2-7; 13 positions agree with TRBD2. The V gene's germline CDR1 is MDHEN and CDR2 SYDVKM. The CDR3 is made up of 17 amino acids. After removal of 4 bases from V and 3 bases from J, the junction contained 9 bases not matched to a gene. The CDR3, as DNA: TGTGCCAGCAGTTCTTGGACTAGCGGGGGACTTAACTACGAGCAGTACTTC. It is translated as CASSSWTSGGLNYEQYF.

The chain joins TRBV10-3 to TRBJ2-5, with TRBD2 matching over 9 bases. CDR3 length: 13 residues. CDR1 and CDR2 from the germline V gene are ENHRY and SYGVKD. Unmatched junction bases numbered 3, after V lost 5 bases and J lost 5 bases. The CDR3 sequence: CAISLAGAETQYF. The CDR3 coding sequence is TGTGCCATCAGTTTAGCGGGAGCGGAGACCCAGTACTTC.